The sequence of this T cell receptor beta chain was determined in a study of shared clonotypes between healthy human individuals. As for the study in general: For every donor, three CD4 naive, three CD4 memory, two CD8 naive and one CD8 memory plates were used. General study results and limits: Around 5.4% of naive CD4 clonotypes were common to several donors. The expectation was that sequencing depth would affect clonotype sharing among donors.

In regard to this clone: Its specificity is not known.

Assay used: immunoSEQ multiplex PCR; TCRdb lists only in-frame clones, some missing. The sample gives about 380,000 clones, 95% to 97% of which show up once; about 0.32% is in the top ten. Trimming took off 1 base at V and 0 bases at J, with 11 bases between the two ends. Germline V gene data show CDR1 as SGHRS and CDR2 as YFSETQ. The CDR3 totals 15 residues. This clonotype was sampled from a man aged 25 to 40 in good health. The chain has TRBV5-1 and TRBJ2-7; D perhaps matches TRBD2 (6 bases). Sequenced material: memory CD8+ T cells sorted from blood. This sample's subset: CD45RO+ cells pooled with CCR7-negative TemRA cells. DNA of the CDR3: TGCGCCAGCAGCTTGCCCGGGGGAAGCTCCTACGAGCAGTACTTC. Its protein product is CASSLPGGSSYEQYF.